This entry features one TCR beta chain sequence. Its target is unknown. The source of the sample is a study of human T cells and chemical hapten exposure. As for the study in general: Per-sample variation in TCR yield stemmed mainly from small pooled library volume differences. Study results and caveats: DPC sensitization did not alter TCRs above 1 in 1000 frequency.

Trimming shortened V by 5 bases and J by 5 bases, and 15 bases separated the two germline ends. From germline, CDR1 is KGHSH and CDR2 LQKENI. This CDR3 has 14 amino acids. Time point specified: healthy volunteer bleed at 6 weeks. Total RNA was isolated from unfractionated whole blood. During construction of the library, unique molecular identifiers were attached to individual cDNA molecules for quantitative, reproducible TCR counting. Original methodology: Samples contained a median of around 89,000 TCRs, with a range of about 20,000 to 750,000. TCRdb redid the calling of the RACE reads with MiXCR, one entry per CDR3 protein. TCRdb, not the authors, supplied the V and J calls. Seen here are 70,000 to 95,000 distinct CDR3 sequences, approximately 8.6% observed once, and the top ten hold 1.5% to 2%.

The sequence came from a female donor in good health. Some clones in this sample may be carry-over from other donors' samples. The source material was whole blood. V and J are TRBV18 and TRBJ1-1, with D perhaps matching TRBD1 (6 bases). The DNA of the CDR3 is TGTGCCAGCTCAGAACTACAGGGAGGAACTGAAGCTTTCTTT. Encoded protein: CASSELQGGTEAFF.